The 11 T cell receptor beta chains reported below all come from one sample, sequenced in a study of blood T cell repertoires in COVID-19. The method was immunoSEQ multiplex PCR; TCRdb's version includes in-frame clones alone and lacks a portion of them. This table has about 44,000 clones, about 88% appearing once. The source material was peripheral blood. Receptors originate from a human donor in a cohort sampled during active COVID-19.

There are a few counts of this clone. The chain couples TRBV19 to TRBJ1-2, with D possibly being TRBD1 (6 bases). Germline V lookup: CDR1 LNHDA, CDR2 SQIVND (reference sequence). Trimming shortened V by 6 bases and J by 0 bases, and 23 bases separated the two germline ends. The CDR3 is 18 residues long. In DNA, the CDR3 is TGTGCCAGTAGATTCAACGGACAGTTCGGACGCTCTAACTATGGCTACACCTTC. Translation gives CASRFNGQFGRSNYGYTF.

The chain employs TRBV2 and TRBJ1-2; 8 bases map to TRBD1. CDR3 length equals 16 residues. With 1 base clipped from V and 1 base from J, the junction kept 5 bases outside the gene matches. CDR1 and CDR2 from the germline V gene are SNHLY and FYNNEI. The CDR3 protein is CASSEVQGASNYGYTF. As DNA, the CDR3 is TGTGCCAGCAGTGAAGTGCAGGGGGCGAGTAACTATGGCTACACCTTC.

V gene TRBV2 combines with J gene TRBJ1-1; 8 bases match TRBD1. The CDR3 has 14 residues. Losses at the gene ends were 4 bases for V and 6 bases for J; bases not matched to a gene: 7. Germline CDR1 is SNHLY and CDR2 is FYNNEI. In DNA form, the CDR3 reads TGTGCCAGCAGTGTCGCAGGGGGCACCTCTGAAGCTTTCTTT. Encoded protein: CASSVAGGTSEAFF. The whole variable domain, filled in from reference TRBV2 and TRBJ1-1, reads EPEVTQTPSHQVTQMGQEVILRCVPISNHLYFYWYRQILGQKVEFLVSFYNNEISEKSEIFDDQFSVERPDGSNFTLKIRSTKLEDSAMYFCASSVAGGTSEAFFGQGTRLTVV.

This chain uses TRBV19 with TRBJ1-3, with 10 positions matching TRBD1. From germline, CDR1 is LNHDA and CDR2 SQIVND (reference sequence). V dropped 3 bases and J dropped 6; count of bases not matched to a gene: 2. The CDR3 spans 14 residues. The CDR3 protein is CASSMRQGANTIYF. The DNA for the CDR3 is TGTGCCAGTAGTATGCGACAGGGGGCAAACACCATATATTTT.

This chain connects TRBV9 to TRBJ2-3, with D unclear. The CDR3 sequence is 13 residues long. V gave up 0 bases and J gave up 2 bases, with 4 bases separating them. Germline V CDR1 and CDR2: SGDLS, YYNGEE. The CDR3 sequence: CASSVVHTDTQYF. The CDR3 DNA follows: TGTGCCAGCAGCGTAGTCCACACAGATACGCAGTATTTT.

J is TRBJ2-2 and V is TRBV5-1; TRBD1 agrees at 8 bases. Germline CDR1 and CDR2: SGHRS and YFSETQ. CDR3 length: 14 amino acids. The J segment lost 8 bases and the V segment lost 4 bases, leaving 7 bases of the junction unmatched. This CDR3 reads CASSPGQVTGELFF. CDR3 nucleotides: TGCGCCAGCAGCCCGGGACAGGTAACGGGGGAGCTGTTTTTT.

This clone was detected a few times. The chain joins TRBV7-6 to TRBJ1-5, with D possibly being TRBD1 (5 bases). Trimming left V 0 bases short and J 2 bases short, with 11 bases between. From germline, CDR1 is SGHVS and CDR2 FNYEAQ. The CDR3 covers 16 residues. The chain's CDR3 is CASSLASGVGNQPQHF. The CDR3 nucleotides are TGTGCCAGCAGCTTAGCTTCGGGGGTCGGCAATCAGCCCCAGCATTTT.

The CDR3 region is CASSSGTGNSYEQYV. The CDR3 DNA sequence: TGTGCCAGCTCATCCGGGACAGGCAACTCCTACGAGCAGTACGTC. The chain recombines TRBV18 with TRBJ2-7; TRBD1 matches 8 bases. CDR1 KGHSH and CDR2 LQKENI come from the germline V gene. CDR3 size: 15 residues. J lost 0 bases, V lost 5 bases, and 6 bases had no gene match.

The V and J genes are TRBV27 and TRBJ2-1, with D possibly matching TRBD2 (6 bases). CDR1 and CDR2 (germline): MNHEY, SMNVEV (reference sequence). Trimming removed 8 bases at V and 7 bases at J, with 15 bases between. This CDR3 is built from 13 residues. CDR3 amino acids: CASGRDFRNEQFF. CDR3 in DNA: TGTGCCAGCGGAAGGGACTTCCGTAATGAGCAGTTCTTC.

This sequence joins TRBV2 and TRBJ1-5; the D gene is possibly TRBD1 (6 bases). Germline V CDR1 and CDR2: SNHLY, FYNNEI. Between the trimmed V and J ends, which lost 7 bases and 6 bases, there was a span of 16 bases. This CDR3 has 14 residues. This CDR3 reads CASMEGGAGQPQHF. The DNA of the CDR3 is TGTGCCAGCATGGAGGGGGGGGCGGGTCAGCCCCAGCATTTT.

The V call is TRBV7-2, the J call TRBJ1-4; D possibly corresponds to TRBD1 (5 bases). The V gene lost 1 base and the J gene lost 7 bases, with 16 bases spanning the gap. Looked up from germline, CDR1 is SGHTA and CDR2 is FQGNSA. This CDR3 has 16 amino acids. This CDR3 reads CASSLVFSGQGEKLFF. The CDR3 DNA follows: TGTGCCAGCAGCTTAGTGTTTTCAGGGCAGGGTGAAAAACTGTTTTTT.